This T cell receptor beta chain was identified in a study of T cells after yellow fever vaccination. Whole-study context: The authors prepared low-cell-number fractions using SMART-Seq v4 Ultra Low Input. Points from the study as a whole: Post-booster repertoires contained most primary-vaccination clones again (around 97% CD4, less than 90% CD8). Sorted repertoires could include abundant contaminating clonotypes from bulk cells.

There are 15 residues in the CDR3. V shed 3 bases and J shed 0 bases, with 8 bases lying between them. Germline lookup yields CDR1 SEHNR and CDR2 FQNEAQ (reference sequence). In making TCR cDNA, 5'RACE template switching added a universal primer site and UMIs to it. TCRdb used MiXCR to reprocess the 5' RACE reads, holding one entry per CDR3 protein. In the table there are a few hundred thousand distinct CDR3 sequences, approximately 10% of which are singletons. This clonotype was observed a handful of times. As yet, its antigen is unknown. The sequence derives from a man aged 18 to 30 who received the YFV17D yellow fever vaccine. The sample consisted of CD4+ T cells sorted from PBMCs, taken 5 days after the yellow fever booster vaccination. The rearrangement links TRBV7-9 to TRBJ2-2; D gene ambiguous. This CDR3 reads CASSFSSANTGELFF. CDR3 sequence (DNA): TGTGCCAGCAGCTTCAGCAGCGCGAACACCGGGGAGCTGTTTTTT.